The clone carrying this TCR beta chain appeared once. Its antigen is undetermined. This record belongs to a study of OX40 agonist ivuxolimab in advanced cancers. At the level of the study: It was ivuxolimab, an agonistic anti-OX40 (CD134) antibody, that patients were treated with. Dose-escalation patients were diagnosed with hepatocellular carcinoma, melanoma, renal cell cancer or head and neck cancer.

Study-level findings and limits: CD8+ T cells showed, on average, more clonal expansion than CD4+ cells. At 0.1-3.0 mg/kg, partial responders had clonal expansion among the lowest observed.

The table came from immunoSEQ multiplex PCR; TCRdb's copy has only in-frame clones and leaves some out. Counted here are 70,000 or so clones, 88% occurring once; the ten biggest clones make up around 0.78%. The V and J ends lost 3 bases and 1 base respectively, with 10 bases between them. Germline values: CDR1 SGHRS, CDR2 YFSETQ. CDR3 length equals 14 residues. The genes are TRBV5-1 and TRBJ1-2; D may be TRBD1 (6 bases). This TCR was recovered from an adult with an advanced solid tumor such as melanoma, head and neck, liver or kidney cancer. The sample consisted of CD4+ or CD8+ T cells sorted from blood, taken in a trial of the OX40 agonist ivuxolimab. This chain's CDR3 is CASSSNRDNYGYTF. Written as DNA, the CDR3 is TGCGCCAGCAGCTCAAACAGGGATAACTATGGCTACACCTTC.